What follows are 29 T cell receptor beta chains derived from one specimen sequenced in a study of shared clonotypes between healthy human individuals. The table came from immunoSEQ multiplex PCR; TCRdb's copy has only in-frame clones and leaves some out. The sample holds 110,000 or so clones, around two thirds seen once. The specimen was memory CD8+ T cells sorted from blood. Subset defined: CD45RO+ cells pooled with CCR7-negative TemRA cells. These receptors came from a woman between 25 and 40 years old in good health.

This clone has more than one count but fewer than ten. This may stem from a read error, because a much larger clone lies one nucleotide away. Different DNA sequences within this sample yield the same CDR3. The genes are TRBV7-6 and TRBJ2-7; TRBD1 or TRBD2 may be the D gene (5 bases each). Germline V gene data show CDR1 as SGHVS and CDR2 as FNYEAQ. V lost 3 bases, J lost 3 bases, and 9 bases lay in between. CDR3 length equals 13 residues. CDR3 residues: CASSLGPNYEQYF. The CDR3 nucleotides read TGTGCCAGCAGCTTGGGACCAAACTACGAGCAGTACTTC.

The rearrangement joins TRBV29-1 to TRBJ2-1; possible D gene TRBD2, 7 bases. Deletions cut 7 bases from V and 4 bases from J, with 29 bases between. Looked up from germline, CDR1 is SQVTM and CDR2 is ANQGSEA. The CDR3 is 18 residues long. The CDR3 region is CSARGQVVAGAGYNEQFF. The CDR3 DNA sequence: TGCAGCGCCCGAGGTCAGGTGGTCGCGGGGGCCGGGTACAATGAGCAGTTCTTC.

The CDR3 sequence is CASSSRIAGGNEQYF. The CDR3 nucleotides read TGTGCCAGCAGCTCCCGGATAGCGGGGGGGAACGAGCAGTACTTC. V and J are TRBV7-8 and TRBJ2-7, with 11 bases aligning to TRBD2. Germline V lookup: CDR1 SGHVS, CDR2 FQNEAQ. The V and J ends lost 4 bases and 5 bases, in that order; junction bases with no gene match: 7. This CDR3 region has 15 residues.

This sequence joins TRBV7-2 and TRBJ2-7; D gene ambiguous. With 1 base removed from V and 6 bases from J, the gap between germline ends came to 10 bases. Germline CDR1 is SGHTA and CDR2 is FQGNSA. The CDR3 loop spans 13 amino acids. The CDR3 is CASSLEARSEQYF. DNA of the CDR3: TGTGCCAGCAGCTTAGAGGCTAGGAGCGAGCAGTACTTC.

The chain couples TRBV6-1 to TRBJ1-2; no firm D call. Trimming stripped 0 bases from V and 4 bases from J, with 15 bases between. CDR1 MNHNS and CDR2 SASEGT come from the germline V gene. This CDR3 spans 16 amino acids. The chain's CDR3 is CASSEALDGFGYGYTF. The DNA for the CDR3 is TGTGCCAGCAGTGAAGCGCTTGATGGGTTCGGCTATGGCTACACCTTC.

The chain carries TRBV28 and TRBJ2-7; TRBD2 matches 12 bases. The germline CDR1 and CDR2 sequences are MDHEN and SYDVKM. CDR3 size: 15 residues. The junction had 4 bases not matched to a gene; V was cut back by 4 bases and J by 3 bases. CDR3 bases: TGTGCCAGCAGTTACCGGACTAGCGGGATCTACGAGCAGTACTTC. Residues: CASSYRTSGIYEQYF.

The CDR3: CASSLLGYSYEQYF. Here the CDR3 DNA reads TGTGCCAGCAGCTTGTTAGGGTATTCCTACGAGCAGTACTTC. J is TRBJ2-7 and V is TRBV11-2; D is unresolved. In germline, CDR1 is SGHAT, CDR2 FQNNGV. This CDR3 is built from 14 residues. V dropped 3 bases and J dropped 1 base, with 10 bases sitting between them.

The V and J genes are TRBV7-9 and TRBJ2-5; 7 bases map to TRBD1. The J call could be wrong; TRBJ2-7 is a better fit for the DNA end. There are 16 residues in the CDR3. CDR1 is SEHNR and CDR2 is FQNEAQ in the germline V gene (reference sequence). DNA of the CDR3: TGTGCCAGCAGCTCTAGACAGGGCACAAAGGCGGACGAGCAGTACTTC. This sequence encodes CASSSRQGTKADEQYF.

This chain connects TRBV4-1 to TRBJ1-5; D gene uncertain. Germline V gene lookup returns CDR1 MGHRA and CDR2 YSYEKL. Trimming took 5 bases from V and 6 from J, leaving 14 bases between them. The CDR3 sequence is 14 residues long. The CDR3 here is CASSELFGRQPQHF. In DNA, the CDR3 is TGCGCCAGCAGCGAACTTTTTGGACGTCAGCCCCAGCATTTT.

This clone has just one count. The V and J genes are TRBV10-3 and TRBJ1-2; D might be TRBD1 (5 bases). V lost 8 bases and J lost 2, with 21 bases in between. This CDR3 region has 16 residues. The V gene's germline CDR1 is ENHRY and CDR2 SYGVKD. Written as DNA, the CDR3 is TGTGCCATCGGGGGAGTTCGGGGTTCCTACAACTATGGCTACACCTTC. Translation gives CAIGGVRGSYNYGYTF.

The chain combines TRBV7-6 with TRBJ2-3; no definite D call. This CDR3 spans 13 amino acids. Trimming pared 2 bases from V and 1 base from J, leaving 4 bases between. Germline V gene sequence: CDR1 SGHVS, CDR2 FNYEAQ. CDR3 amino acids: CASSLLGTDTQYF. CDR3 sequence (DNA): TGTGCCAGCAGCTTACTGGGCACAGATACGCAGTATTTT.

The chain carries TRBV29-1 and TRBJ1-2; 8 bases are a match to TRBD1. Germline CDR1 is SQVTM and CDR2 is ANQGSEA. The CDR3 consists of 11 residues. J gave up 6 bases and V 7 bases, and 4 bases lay outside the gene matches. The DNA for the CDR3 is TGCAGCGGGTGGACAGGGCATGGCTACACCTTC. It translates to CSGWTGHGYTF. Based on the CDR3 plus reference TRBV29-1 and TRBJ1-2, the full variable domain is SAVISQKPSRDICQRGTSLTIQCQVDSQVTMMFWYRQQPGQSLTLIATANQGSEATYESGFVIDKFPISRPNLTFSTLTVSNMSPEDSSIYLCSGWTGHGYTFGSGTRLTVV.

The gene calls are TRBV11-2 and TRBJ2-3; D ambiguous. This CDR3 spans 16 amino acids. V shed 5 bases and J shed 4 bases, with 19 bases lying between them. Germline-derived CDR1 and CDR2 are SGHAT and FQNNGV. CDR3 loop: CASSPNRATRPDTQYF. The CDR3 DNA reads TGTGCCAGCAGCCCGAACCGGGCCACGAGGCCAGATACGCAGTATTTT.

The chain combines TRBV7-6 with TRBJ1-2; D gene ambiguous. V was pared by 7 bases and J by 3 bases, with 15 bases between. This CDR3 spans 14 amino acids. Per germline, CDR1 SGHVS and CDR2 FNYEAQ. CDR3 nucleotides: TGTGCCAGCACCCCCGCCCCGGAGGACTATGGCTACACCTTC. Its translation is CASTPAPEDYGYTF. The complete variable domain, with remaining parts taken from reference TRBV7-6 and TRBJ1-2, reads GAGVSQSPRYKVTKRGQDVALRCDPISGHVSLYWYRQALGQGPEFLTYFNYEAQQDKSGLPNDRFSAERPEGSISTLTIQRTEQRDSAMYRCASTPAPEDYGYTFGSGTRLTVV.

This clone was detected only a few times. This chain links TRBV4-1 with TRBJ1-2, with 7 bases matching TRBD1. This CDR3 region has 15 residues. The germline V gene has CDR1 MGHRA and CDR2 YSYEKL. Trimming at V came to 0 bases and at J to 8 bases, leaving 9 bases not matched to a gene. CDR3 sequence: CASSQDRQGTVGYTF. CDR3 coding DNA: TGCGCCAGCAGCCAAGACAGACAGGGTACGGTCGGCTACACCTTC.

This clone was recorded a few times. Other nucleotide sequences from this sample produce the same CDR3. The chain has TRBV4-1 and TRBJ2-5; 9 nucleotides agree with TRBD2. CDR3 length: 15 amino acids. From germline, CDR1 is MGHRA and CDR2 YSYEKL. V dropped 1 base and J dropped 0; count of bases not matched to a gene: 0. CDR3 sequence: CASSQVAGDQETQYF. CDR3 sequence (DNA): TGCGCCAGCAGCCAAGTAGCGGGGGACCAAGAGACCCAGTACTTC.

The V and J genes are TRBV7-9 and TRBJ1-2; no definite D call. Per the germline V gene, CDR1 is SEHNR and CDR2 is FQNEAQ (reference sequence). The CDR3 runs to 14 residues. The germline V and J ends were trimmed by 5 bases and 3 bases, with 13 bases remaining between them. CDR3 in DNA: TGTGCCAGCAGCAATTGGACTGGCCACTATGGCTACACCTTC. Encoded protein: CASSNWTGHYGYTF.

The chain joins TRBV25-1 to TRBJ2-1; D is possibly TRBD1 (6 bases). From germline, CDR1 is MGHDK and CDR2 SYGVNS. The ends were cut back, 2 bases at V and 6 bases at J, with 17 bases in the middle. This CDR3 contains 16 residues. CDR3 in DNA: TGTGCCAGCAGTGAAGCCATAGAACAGGGCTCCAATGAGCAGTTCTTC. Translating gives CASSEAIEQGSNEQFF.

This rearrangement joins TRBV19 to TRBJ1-5; possibly TRBD1 for D (5 bases). This CDR3 has 15 amino acids. Per the germline V gene, CDR1 is LNHDA and CDR2 is SQIVND (reference sequence). With 7 bases removed from V and 5 bases from J, the gap between germline ends came to 18 bases. The CDR3 region is CASNKDISAHQPQHF. As DNA, the CDR3 is TGTGCCAGTAATAAGGACATTTCGGCCCATCAGCCCCAGCATTTT. Full variable domain (missing parts from reference TRBV19 and TRBJ1-5): DGGITQSPKYLFRKEGQNVTLSCEQNLNHDAMYWYRQDPGQGLRLIYYSQIVNDFQKGDIAEGYSVSREKKESFPLTVTSAQKNPTAFYLCASNKDISAHQPQHFGDGTRLSIL.

The CDR3 is CSAGGPAEAFF. The CDR3 coding sequence is TGCAGCGCGGGCGGGCCTGCTGAAGCTTTCTTT. V gene TRBV29-1 combines with J gene TRBJ1-1; no clear D. This CDR3 is built from 11 residues. Between the trimmed V and J ends, which lost 7 bases and 6 bases, there was a span of 12 bases. Germline V gives CDR1 SQVTM, CDR2 ANQGSEA.

Notes on this clone: A read error is the likely source, as a far larger clone sits one nucleotide away. Different DNA sequences within this sample yield the same CDR3. This chain joins TRBV7-8 and TRBJ2-7; 11 nucleotides match TRBD1. The CDR3 runs to 15 residues. V was clipped by 6 bases and J by 7 bases; unmatched bases: 11. Per the germline V gene, CDR1 is SGHVS and CDR2 is FQNEAQ. CDR3 bases: TGTGCCAGCAGGAAGGACAGGGGGCCGCAGGATGAGCAGTACTTC. This translates into CASRKDRGPQDEQYF.

The J gene is TRBJ2-7, the V gene TRBV25-1, with 9 bases identical to TRBD1. CDR1 and CDR2 from the germline V gene are MGHDK and SYGVNS. The V segment lost 1 base and the J segment 9 bases; nucleotides outside the gene matches: 7. This CDR3 contains 14 residues. CDR3 in amino acids: CASSEFGTGPMQYF. CDR3 DNA: TGTGCCAGCAGTGAATTCGGGACAGGGCCCATGCAGTACTTC.

The chain recombines TRBV18 with TRBJ1-5; D ambiguous. The CDR3 contains 15 residues. Germline V lookup: CDR1 KGHSH, CDR2 LQKENI. Trimming took 4 bases from V and 2 from J, leaving 12 bases between them. This CDR3 reads CASSRRRQGNQPQHF. DNA for the CDR3: TGTGCCAGCTCACGCCGACGGCAGGGCAATCAGCCCCAGCATTTT.

The chain recombines TRBV10-2 with TRBJ2-7, with D unclear. The V gene's germline CDR1 is WSHSY and CDR2 SAAADI. V lost 5 bases and J 6 bases, leaving 8 bases between the germline ends. This CDR3 has 11 residues. CDR3 coding DNA: TGCGCCAGCAGTCTAAGATGCGAGCAGTACTTC. Translating gives CASSLRCEQYF.

The rearrangement joins TRBV7-3 to TRBJ2-1; D is perhaps TRBD2 (6 bases). V was shortened by 4 bases and J by 9 bases, with 13 bases between the two germline ends. Germline CDR1 SGHTA, CDR2 FQGTGA. The CDR3 runs to 13 residues. The CDR3 DNA reads TGTGCCAGCAGCTCGGGGACTTTGGGTGAGCAGTTCTTC. Amino acid sequence: CASSSGTLGEQFF.

A single count supports this clone. The chain joins TRBV7-2 to TRBJ2-7; D assignment may be TRBD1 or TRBD2 (5 bases each). Germline V gene data show CDR1 as SGHTA and CDR2 as FQGNSA. This CDR3 comprises 16 residues. Trimming removed 5 bases at V and 9 bases at J, with 26 bases between. The CDR3 protein is CASSVGASLEARAQYF. For the CDR3, the DNA is TGTGCCAGCAGCGTTGGGGCTTCCCTCGAGGCGCGGGCGCAGTACTTC. The full variable domain, its missing parts supplied by reference TRBV7-2 and TRBJ2-7, is GAGVSQSPSNKVTEKGKDVELRCDPISGHTALYWYRQSLGQGLEFLIYFQGNSAPDKSGLPSDRFSAERTGGSVSTLTIQRTQQEDSAVYLCASSVGASLEARAQYFGPGTRLTVT.

The J gene is TRBJ2-7, the V gene TRBV11-1; no clear D gene. The CDR3 has 13 amino acids. Germline V gene data show CDR1 as SGHAT and CDR2 as FQDESV (reference sequence). V was shortened by 2 bases and J by 5 bases, with 10 bases between the two germline ends. CDR3 protein: CASSLRPDDEQYF. The CDR3 DNA sequence: TGTGCCAGCAGCTTACGGCCAGACGACGAGCAGTACTTC.

V gene TRBV25-1 combines with J gene TRBJ2-1; 7 nucleotides agree with TRBD2. The germline gives CDR1 MGHDK, CDR2 SYGVNS. The CDR3 runs to 16 residues. With V trimmed by 3 bases and J by 4 bases, 9 bases remained unmatched. DNA of the CDR3: TGTGCCAGCAGTGAGGTGAATACTAGCGCATACAATGAGCAGTTCTTC. Translation: CASSEVNTSAYNEQFF.

The chain joins TRBV4-1 to TRBJ2-5; 10 bases are shared with TRBD2. The DNA end lines up better with TRBJ2-7; the J call may be wrong. The CDR3 has 17 residues. CDR1 MGHRA and CDR2 YSYEKL come from the germline V gene. The CDR3 protein is CASSQVPAGGGSYEQYF. CDR3 nucleotides: TGCGCCAGCAGCCAAGTACCAGCGGGAGGGGGGTCCTACGAGCAGTACTTC.